This T cell receptor (beta chain) is drawn from a study of shared clonotypes between healthy human individuals. Study-wide results and limits: The study found lower generation probabilities in non-shared clonotypes than in those shared by all four donors. For naive CD4 cells, 4% to 5% of clonotypes were shared across four donors. On the whole, naive subsets had larger estimated richness than memory subsets had.

A note on this clone: Its target is not known.

Sequencing used immunoSEQ multiplex PCR; TCRdb keeps in-frame clones, though not all of them. Counted here are around 1,000,000 clones, approximately 80% occurring once; the ten biggest clones make up almost 0.9%. The CDR3 has 13 amino acids. V dropped 0 bases and J dropped 5 bases, with 7 bases sitting between them. Germline CDR1 and CDR2: LNHNV and YYDKDF (reference sequence). The TCR was taken from a man aged 18-30 years in good health. Some clones in this sample may be carry-over from other donors' samples. The chain employs TRBV15 and TRBJ2-5; D is possibly TRBD2 (5 bases). Sequenced sample: memory CD4+ T cells from PBMCs. As for subset: CD45RA-negative fraction. Here the CDR3 reads CATSRDSGETQYF. Here the CDR3 DNA reads TGTGCCACCAGCAGAGATTCGGGGGAGACCCAGTACTTC.